The rows below give T cell receptor beta chains drawn from one sample of a study of Tregs in tolerant kidney transplant recipients. This table comes from immunoSEQ multiplex PCR, and its TCRdb copy is limited to in-frame clones, with some not included. The sample has tens of thousands of clones; around nine tenths are singletons. The sample was CD8+ T cells from blood. The receptors come from a human donor in good health. The conserved cysteine and the conserved F or W are not part of the CDR3 here. Clone size appears in some rows only: once, few, many, or a class for an expanded clone.

CDR3 protein	V gene	J gene	clone size
ASSESYRGSYEQY	TRBV27	TRBJ2-7	NA
AWRYRALGYEQY	TRBV30	TRBJ2-7	NA
ATSRLPLDSPNTEAF	TRBV15	TRBJ1-1	NA
ASSARATDTQY	TRBV9	TRBJ2-3	NA
ASSSGGTEAF	TRBV7-9	TRBJ1-1	NA
ASSQEMVDSGGDQETQY	TRBV4-2	TRBJ2-5	NA
ASSLPGQGKVDGYT	TRBV13	TRBJ1-2	NA
ASSDTGGTDTQY	TRBV7-2	TRBJ2-3	NA
ASCIGIPAISGYEQY	TRBV27	TRBJ2-7	NA
ASSISLGDSYEQY	TRBV19	TRBJ2-7	once
ASTLGPENIQY	TRBV6-5	TRBJ2-4	once
ASSSEVVGYGLGYT	TRBV5-8	TRBJ1-2	NA
ASSLRGMNSPLH	TRBV27	TRBJ1-6	NA